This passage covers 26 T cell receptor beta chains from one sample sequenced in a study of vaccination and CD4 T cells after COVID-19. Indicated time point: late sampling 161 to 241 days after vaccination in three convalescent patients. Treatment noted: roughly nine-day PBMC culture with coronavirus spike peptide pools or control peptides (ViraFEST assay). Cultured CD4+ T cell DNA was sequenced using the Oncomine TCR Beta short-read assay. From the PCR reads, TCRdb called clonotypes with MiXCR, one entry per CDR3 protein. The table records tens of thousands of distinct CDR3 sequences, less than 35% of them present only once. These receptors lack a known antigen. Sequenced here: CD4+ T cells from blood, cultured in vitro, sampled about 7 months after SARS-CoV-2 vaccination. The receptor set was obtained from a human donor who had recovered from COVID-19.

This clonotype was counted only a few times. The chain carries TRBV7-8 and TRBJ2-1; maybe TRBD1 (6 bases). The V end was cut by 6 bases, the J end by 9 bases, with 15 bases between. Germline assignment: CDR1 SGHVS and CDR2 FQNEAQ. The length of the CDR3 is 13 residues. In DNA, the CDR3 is TGTGCCAGCAGGGGGGCAGGAAGGGTTGAGCAGTTCTTC. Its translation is CASRGAGRVEQFF. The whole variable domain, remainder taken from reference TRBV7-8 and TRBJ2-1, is GAGVSQSPRYKVAKRGQDVALRCDPISGHVSLFWYQQALGQGPEFLTYFQNEAQLDKSGLPSDRFFAERPEGSVSTLKIQRTQQEDSAVYLCASRGAGRVEQFFGPGTRLTVL.

CDR3 in DNA: TGTGCCAGCAGCGAGTCGATTCTAGATACGCAGTATTTT. It encodes CASSESILDTQYF. The genes are TRBV7-7 and TRBJ2-3; no firm D call. CDR3 length: 13 amino acids. V gave up 5 bases and J gave up 5 bases, with 11 bases separating them. CDR1 is SSHAT, CDR2 FNYEAQ, per germline (reference sequence).

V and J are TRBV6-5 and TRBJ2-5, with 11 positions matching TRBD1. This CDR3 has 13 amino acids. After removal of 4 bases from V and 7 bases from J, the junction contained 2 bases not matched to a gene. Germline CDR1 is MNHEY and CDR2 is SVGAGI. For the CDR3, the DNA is TGTGCCAGCAGTTTGGGACAGGGGGGGACCCAGTACTTC. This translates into CASSLGQGGTQYF.

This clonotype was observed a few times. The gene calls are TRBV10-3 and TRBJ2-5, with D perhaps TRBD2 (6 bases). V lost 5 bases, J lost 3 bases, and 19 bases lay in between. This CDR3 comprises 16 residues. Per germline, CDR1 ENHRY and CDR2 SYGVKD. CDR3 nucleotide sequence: TGTGCCATCAGTCGATCCGGGACTCACAAAGAAGAGACCCAGTACTTC. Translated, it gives CAISRSGTHKEETQYF.

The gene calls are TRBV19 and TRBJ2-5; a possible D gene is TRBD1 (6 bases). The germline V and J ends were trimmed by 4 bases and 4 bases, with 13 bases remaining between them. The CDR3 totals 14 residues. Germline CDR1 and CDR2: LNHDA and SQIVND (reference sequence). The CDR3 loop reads CASSKGDVGETQYF. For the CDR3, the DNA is TGTGCCAGTAGTAAGGGGGATGTGGGAGAGACCCAGTACTTC.

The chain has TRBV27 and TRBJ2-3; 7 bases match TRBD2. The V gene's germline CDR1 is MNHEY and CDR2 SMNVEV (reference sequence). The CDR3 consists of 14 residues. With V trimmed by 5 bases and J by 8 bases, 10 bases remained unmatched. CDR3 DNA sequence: TGTGCCAGCAGTAAACTAGCGAGAGAGGGTACGCAGTATTTT. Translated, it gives CASSKLAREGTQYF.

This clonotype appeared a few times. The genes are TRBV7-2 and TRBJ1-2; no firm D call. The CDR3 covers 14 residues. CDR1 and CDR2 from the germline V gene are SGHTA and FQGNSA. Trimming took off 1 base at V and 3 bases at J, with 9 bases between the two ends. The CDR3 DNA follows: TGTGCCAGCAGCTTAGATGCAGGTTACTATGGCTACACCTTC. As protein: CASSLDAGYYGYTF.

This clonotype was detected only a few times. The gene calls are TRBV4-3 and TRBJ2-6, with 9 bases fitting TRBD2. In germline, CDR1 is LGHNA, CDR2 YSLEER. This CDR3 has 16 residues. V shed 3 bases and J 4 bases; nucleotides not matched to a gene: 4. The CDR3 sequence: CASSQGLASGANVLTF. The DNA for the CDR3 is TGCGCCAGCAGCCAGGGACTAGCCTCCGGGGCCAACGTCCTGACTTTC.

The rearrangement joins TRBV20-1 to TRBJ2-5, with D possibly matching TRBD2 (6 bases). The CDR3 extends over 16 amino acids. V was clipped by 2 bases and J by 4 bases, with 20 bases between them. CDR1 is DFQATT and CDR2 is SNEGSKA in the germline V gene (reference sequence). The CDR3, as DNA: TGCAGTGCTAGAAGTCCCAACGGGAGAGGACGAGAGACCCAGTACTTC. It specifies CSARSPNGRGRETQYF.

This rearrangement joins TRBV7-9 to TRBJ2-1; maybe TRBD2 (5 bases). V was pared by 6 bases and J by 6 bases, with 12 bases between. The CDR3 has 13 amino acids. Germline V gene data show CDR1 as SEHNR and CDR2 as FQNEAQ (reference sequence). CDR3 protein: CASSLSGPNEQFF. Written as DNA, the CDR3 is TGTGCCAGCAGTCTAAGCGGCCCCAATGAGCAGTTCTTC.

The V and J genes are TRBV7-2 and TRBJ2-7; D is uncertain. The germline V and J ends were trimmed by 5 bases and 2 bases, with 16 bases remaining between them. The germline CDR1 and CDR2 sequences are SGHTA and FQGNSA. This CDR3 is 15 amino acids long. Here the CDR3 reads CASSLLKVGPYEQYF. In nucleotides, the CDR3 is TGTGCCAGCAGCCTTTTGAAGGTAGGCCCCTACGAGCAGTACTTC.

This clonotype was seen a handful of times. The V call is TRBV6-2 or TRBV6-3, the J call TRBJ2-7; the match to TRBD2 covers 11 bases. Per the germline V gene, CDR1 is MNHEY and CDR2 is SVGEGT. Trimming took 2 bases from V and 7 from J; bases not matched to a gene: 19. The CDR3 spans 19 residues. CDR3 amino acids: CASSYRTGLAGGGSTEQYF. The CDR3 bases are TGTGCCAGCAGTTACCGCACTGGGCTAGCGGGAGGAGGGTCTACGGAGCAGTACTTC.

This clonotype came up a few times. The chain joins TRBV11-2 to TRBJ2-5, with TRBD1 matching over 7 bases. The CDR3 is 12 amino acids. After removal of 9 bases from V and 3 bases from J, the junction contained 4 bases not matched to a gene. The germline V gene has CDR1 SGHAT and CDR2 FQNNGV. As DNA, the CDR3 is TGTGCCAGTAGGGGACAGAAAGAGACCCAGTACTTC. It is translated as CASRGQKETQYF.

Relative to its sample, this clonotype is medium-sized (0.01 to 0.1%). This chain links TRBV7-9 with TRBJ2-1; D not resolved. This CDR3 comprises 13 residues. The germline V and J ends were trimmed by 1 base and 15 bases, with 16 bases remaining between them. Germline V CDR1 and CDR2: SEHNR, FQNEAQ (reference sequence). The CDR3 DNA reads TGTGCCAGCAGCTTAGTCGACCCCCGGTGGCCGTTCTTC. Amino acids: CASSLVDPRWPFF. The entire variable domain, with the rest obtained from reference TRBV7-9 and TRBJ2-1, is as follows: DTGVSQNPRHKITKRGQNVTFRCDPISEHNRLYWYRQTLGQGPEFLTYFQNEAQLEKSRLLSDRFSAERPKGSFSTLEIQRTEQGDSAMYLCASSLVDPRWPFFGPGTRLTVL.

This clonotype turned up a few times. CDR3 amino acids: CASRGGEDKETQYF. In nucleotides, the CDR3 is TGTGCCAGCAGGGGAGGGGAGGACAAAGAGACCCAGTACTTC. V and J are TRBV6-2 or TRBV6-3 and TRBJ2-5, with 7 positions matching TRBD2. This CDR3 region has 14 residues. J gave up 3 bases and V 6 bases, and 7 bases lay outside the gene matches. Germline V gene lookup returns CDR1 MNHEY and CDR2 SVGEGT.

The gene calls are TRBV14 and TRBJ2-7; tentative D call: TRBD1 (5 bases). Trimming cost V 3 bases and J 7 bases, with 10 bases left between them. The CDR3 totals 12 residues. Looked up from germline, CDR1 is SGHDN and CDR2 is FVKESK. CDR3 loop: CASSHVRVEQYF. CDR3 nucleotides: TGTGCCAGCAGCCACGTCAGGGTTGAGCAGTACTTC.

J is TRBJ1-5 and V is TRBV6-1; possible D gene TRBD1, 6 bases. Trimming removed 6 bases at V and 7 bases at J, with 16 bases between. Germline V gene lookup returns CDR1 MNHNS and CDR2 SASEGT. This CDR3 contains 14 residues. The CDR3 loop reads CASSFGQFGQPQHF. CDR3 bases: TGTGCCAGCAGCTTTGGACAGTTCGGCCAGCCCCAGCATTTT.

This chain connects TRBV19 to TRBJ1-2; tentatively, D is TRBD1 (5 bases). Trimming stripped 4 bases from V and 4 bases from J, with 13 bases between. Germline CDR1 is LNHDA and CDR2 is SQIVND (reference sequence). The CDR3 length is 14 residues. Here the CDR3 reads CASSTLRGSYGYTF. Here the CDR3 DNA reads TGTGCCAGTAGTACCTTACGGGGGTCCTATGGCTACACCTTC.

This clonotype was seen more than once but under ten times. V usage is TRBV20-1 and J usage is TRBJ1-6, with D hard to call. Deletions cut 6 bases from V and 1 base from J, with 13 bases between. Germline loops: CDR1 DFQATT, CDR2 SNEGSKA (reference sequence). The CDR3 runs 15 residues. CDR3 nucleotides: TGCAGTGCGCCAGACGGCAATTCCTATAATTCACCCCTCCACTTT. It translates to CSAPDGNSYNSPLHF.

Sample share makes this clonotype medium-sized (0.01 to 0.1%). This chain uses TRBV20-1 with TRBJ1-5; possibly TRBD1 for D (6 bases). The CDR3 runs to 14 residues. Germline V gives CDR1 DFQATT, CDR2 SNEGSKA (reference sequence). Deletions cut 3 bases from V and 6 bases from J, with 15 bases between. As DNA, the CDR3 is TGCAGTGCTAGCGATACAGGGTTGGCTCAGCCCCAGCATTTT. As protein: CSASDTGLAQPQHF.

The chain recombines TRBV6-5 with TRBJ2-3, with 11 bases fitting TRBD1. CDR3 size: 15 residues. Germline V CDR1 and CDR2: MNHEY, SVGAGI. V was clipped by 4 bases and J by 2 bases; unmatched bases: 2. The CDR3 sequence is CASSWTGGDTDTQYF. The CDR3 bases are TGTGCCAGCAGTTGGACAGGGGGCGACACAGATACGCAGTATTTT.

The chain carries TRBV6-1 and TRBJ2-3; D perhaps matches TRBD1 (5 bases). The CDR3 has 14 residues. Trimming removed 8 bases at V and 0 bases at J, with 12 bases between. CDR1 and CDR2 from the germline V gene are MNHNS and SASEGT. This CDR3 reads CASQQVLSTDTQYF. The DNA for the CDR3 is TGTGCCAGCCAACAGGTCCTTAGCACAGATACGCAGTATTTT.

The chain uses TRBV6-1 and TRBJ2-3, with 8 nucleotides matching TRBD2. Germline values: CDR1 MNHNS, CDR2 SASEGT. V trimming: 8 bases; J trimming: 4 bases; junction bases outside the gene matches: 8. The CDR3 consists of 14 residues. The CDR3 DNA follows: TGTGCCAGCGGCGCCGGGAGGGGGTCAGATACGCAGTATTTT. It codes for CASGAGRGSDTQYF.

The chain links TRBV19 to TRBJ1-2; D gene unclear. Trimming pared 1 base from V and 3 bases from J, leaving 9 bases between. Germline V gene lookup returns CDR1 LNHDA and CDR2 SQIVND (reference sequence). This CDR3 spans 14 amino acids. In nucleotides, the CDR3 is TGTGCCAGTAGTATAGGGGCCCGGCACTATGGCTACACCTTC. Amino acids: CASSIGARHYGYTF.

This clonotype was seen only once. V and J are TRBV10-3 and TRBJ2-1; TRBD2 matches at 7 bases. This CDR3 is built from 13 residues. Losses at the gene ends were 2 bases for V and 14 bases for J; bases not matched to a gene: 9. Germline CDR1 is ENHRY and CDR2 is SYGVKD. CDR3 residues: CAISEDPSAGEFF. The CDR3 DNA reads TGTGCCATCAGTGAGGATCCCTCCGCGGGGGAGTTCTTC.

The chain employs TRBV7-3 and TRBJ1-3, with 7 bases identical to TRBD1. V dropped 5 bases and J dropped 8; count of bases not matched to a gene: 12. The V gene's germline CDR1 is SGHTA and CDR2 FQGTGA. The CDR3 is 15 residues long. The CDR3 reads CASSPQGQPGDTIYF. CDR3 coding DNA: TGTGCCAGCAGCCCACAGGGACAGCCCGGGGACACCATATATTTT.